The rows below give T cell receptor beta chains drawn from one sample of a study of T cell changes during pregnancy in multiple sclerosis. The protocol was immunoSEQ multiplex PCR, while the TCRdb copy is restricted to in-frame clones and leaves out a portion. The table lists about 60,000 clones, 90% to 95% of them singletons. Source: peripheral blood, taken in the first trimester of pregnancy. Receptors were obtained from a female donor with multiple sclerosis, enrolled in a pregnancy study. Each CDR3 is given with its conserved first and last residue. A D gene is named only where the DNA matches it firmly. Size is stated for part of the rows, as once, few or many counts, or as a class when the clone is expanded.

d_call	v_call	clone_size	j_call	cdr3_aa	cdr3_nt
TRBD1	TRBV7-2	.	TRBJ1-2	CASSGWDRAGYTF	TGTGCCAGCAGCGGGTGGGACAGGGCTGGCTACACCTTC
.	TRBV4-3	once	TRBJ1-2	CASSQGLGEAYGYTF	TGCGCCAGCAGCCAAGGGCTGGGGGAGGCCTATGGCTACACCTTC
TRBD1	TRBV15	.	TRBJ2-4	CATSRGDRGDIQYF	TGTGCCACCAGCAGAGGGGACAGGGGTGACATTCAGTACTTC
.	TRBV11-3	.	TRBJ2-1	CASSQPGYSNEQFF	TGTGCCAGCAGCCAGCCAGGGTACTCCAATGAGCAGTTCTTC
.	TRBV2	.	TRBJ2-3	CASSEAQRNTDTQYF	TGTGCCAGCAGTGAAGCGCAGCGGAACACAGATACGCAGTATTTT
.	TRBV25-1	.	TRBJ1-3	CASSEGAVGNTIYF	TGTGCCAGCAGTGAGGGGGCAGTTGGAAACACCATATATTTT
.	TRBV11-2	.	TRBJ2-3	CASSLRISPDTQYF	TGTGCCAGCAGCCTAAGAATTAGCCCAGATACGCAGTATTTT
TRBD1	TRBV6-4	.	TRBJ1-1	CASSEGQGGTEAFF	TGTGCCAGCAGTGAGGGGCAGGGGGGCACTGAAGCTTTCTTT
TRBD1	TRBV6-1	.	TRBJ2-2	CAIQGIANTGELFF	TGTGCCATACAGGGGATCGCGAACACCGGGGAGCTGTTTTTT
.	TRBV19	.	TRBJ2-7	CASSRDTVYEQYF	TGTGCCAGTAGTAGGGACACAGTCTACGAGCAGTACTTC
TRBD2	TRBV11-2	.	TRBJ2-1	CASSPTTSGGAYNEQFF	TGTGCCAGCAGCCCGACGACTAGCGGGGGGGCCTACAATGAGCAGTTCTTC
.	TRBV4-3	.	TRBJ2-5	CASSQDGPMGGALRETQYF	TGCGCCAGCAGCCAAGATGGGCCCATGGGCGGGGCCTTACGTGAGACCCAGTACTTC
.	TRBV7-9	.	TRBJ1-1	CASSFGPPGGGNTEAFF	TGTGCCAGCAGCTTTGGGCCCCCGGGGGGTGGGAACACTGAAGCTTTCTTT
TRBD2	TRBV4-3	.	TRBJ2-5	CASSPRLSGGGRETQYF	TGCGCCAGCAGCCCCCGTTTATCCGGGGGGGGCCGGGAGACCCAGTACTTC
TRBD1	TRBV5-1	.	TRBJ2-3	CASSLGQGTRTDTQYF	TGCGCCAGCAGCTTGGGACAGGGGACGCGCACAGATACGCAGTATTTT
TRBD2	TRBV7-3	.	TRBJ2-1	CASSLSGGAVTEQFF	TGTGCCAGCAGCCTAAGCGGGGGGGCCGTCACTGAGCAGTTCTTC
.	TRBV7-9	few	TRBJ2-5	CASSPPAAGLAETQYF	TGTGCCAGCAGCCCCCCGGCGGCGGGGTTGGCAGAGACCCAGTACTTC
TRBD2	TRBV15	.	TRBJ2-7	CATSRDGGWRGGSLVEQYF	TGTGCCACCAGCAGAGATGGGGGGTGGCGGGGAGGGTCCCTAGTCGAGCAGTACTTC
TRBD1	TRBV29-1	.	TRBJ2-5	CSVEGRTGGFEETQYF	TGCAGCGTTGAAGGGCGGACAGGAGGATTCGAAGAGACCCAGTACTTC
.	TRBV2	.	TRBJ1-1	CASSETRFRGDTEAFF	TGTGCCAGCAGTGAAACCCGATTCAGGGGTGACACTGAAGCTTTCTTT
.	TRBV13	.	TRBJ1-6	CASSFLKNSPLHF	TGTGCCAGCAGCTTCCTAAAGAATTCACCCCTCCACTTT
.	TRBV4-3	.	TRBJ1-2	CASSQNRVHGYTF	TGCGCCAGCAGCCAAAACAGGGTCCATGGCTACACCTTC
.	TRBV7-2	.	TRBJ2-1	CASSEAGFPFYNEQFF	TGTGCCAGCAGCGAAGCAGGTTTTCCCTTCTACAATGAGCAGTTCTTC
TRBD1	TRBV15	.	TRBJ2-7	CATSRETGPKAYEQYF	TGTGCCACCAGCAGAGAGACAGGGCCCAAAGCTTACGAGCAGTACTTC
.	TRBV18	.	TRBJ2-7	CASSPQAKDEQYF	TGTGCCAGCTCACCCCAGGCGAAGGACGAGCAGTACTTC
TRBD1	TRBV25-1	.	TRBJ1-1	CATKRQGGMNTEAFF	TGTGCCACCAAACGACAGGGAGGCATGAACACTGAAGCTTTCTTT